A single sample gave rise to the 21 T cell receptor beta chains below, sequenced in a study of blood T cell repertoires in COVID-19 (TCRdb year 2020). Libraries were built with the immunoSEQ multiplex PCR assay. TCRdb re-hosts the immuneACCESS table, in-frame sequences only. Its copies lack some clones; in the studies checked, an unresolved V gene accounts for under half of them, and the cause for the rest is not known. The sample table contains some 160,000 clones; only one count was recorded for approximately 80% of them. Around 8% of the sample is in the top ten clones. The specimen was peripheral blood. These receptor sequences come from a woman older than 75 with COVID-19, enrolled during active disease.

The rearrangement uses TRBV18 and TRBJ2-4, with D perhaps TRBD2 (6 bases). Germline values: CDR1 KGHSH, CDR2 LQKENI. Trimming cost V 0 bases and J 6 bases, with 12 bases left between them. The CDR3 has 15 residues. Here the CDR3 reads CASSPPEAGGNIQYF. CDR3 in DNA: TGTGCCAGCTCACCACCTGAGGCCGGGGGAAACATTCAGTACTTC.

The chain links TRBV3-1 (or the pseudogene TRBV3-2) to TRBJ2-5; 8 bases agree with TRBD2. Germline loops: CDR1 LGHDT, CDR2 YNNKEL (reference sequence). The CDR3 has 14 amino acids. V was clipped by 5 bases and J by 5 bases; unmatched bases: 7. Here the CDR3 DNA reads TGTGCCAGCAGCTTTTTCAGCGGGGGTGAGACCCAGTACTTC. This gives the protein CASSFFSGGETQYF.

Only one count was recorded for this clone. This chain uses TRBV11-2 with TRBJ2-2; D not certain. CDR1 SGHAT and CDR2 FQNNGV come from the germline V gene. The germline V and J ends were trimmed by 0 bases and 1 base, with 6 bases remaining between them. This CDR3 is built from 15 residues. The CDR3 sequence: CASSLDFLNTGELFF. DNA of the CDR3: TGTGCCAGCAGCTTAGACTTTTTGAACACCGGGGAGCTGTTTTTT.

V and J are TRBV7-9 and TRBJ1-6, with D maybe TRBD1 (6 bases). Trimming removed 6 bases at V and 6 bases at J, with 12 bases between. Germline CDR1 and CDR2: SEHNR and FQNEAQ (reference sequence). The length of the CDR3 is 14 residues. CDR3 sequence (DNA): TGTGCCAGCAGTCCTGGGACACTTAATTCACCCCTCCACTTT. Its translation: CASSPGTLNSPLHF.

CDR3 nucleotide sequence: TGTGCCAGCAGTGACTCGAACGGACAGATCTACGAGCAGTACTTC. Protein product: CASSDSNGQIYEQYF. The J gene is TRBJ2-7, the V gene TRBV6-4, with D perhaps TRBD1 (6 bases). Trimming took off 0 bases at V and 3 bases at J, with 12 bases between the two ends. The CDR3 consists of 15 residues. From germline, CDR1 is MRHNA and CDR2 SNTAGT.

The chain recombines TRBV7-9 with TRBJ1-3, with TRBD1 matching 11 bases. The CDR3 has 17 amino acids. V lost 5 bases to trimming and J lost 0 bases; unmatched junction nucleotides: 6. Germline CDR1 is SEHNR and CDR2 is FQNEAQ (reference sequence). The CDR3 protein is CASSTDRGRISGNTIYF. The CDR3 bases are TGTGCCAGCAGCACGGACAGGGGGCGTATCTCTGGAAACACCATATATTTT.

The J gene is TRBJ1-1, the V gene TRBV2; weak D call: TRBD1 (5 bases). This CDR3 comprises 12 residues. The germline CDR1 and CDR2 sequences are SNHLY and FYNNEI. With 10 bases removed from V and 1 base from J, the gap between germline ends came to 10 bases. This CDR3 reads CATKQGNTEAFF. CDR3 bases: TGTGCCACCAAGCAGGGGAACACTGAAGCTTTCTTT.

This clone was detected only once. The CDR3 region has the DNA TGTGCCAGCAGCTTACTAGGCAGCCGCACAGATACGCAGTATTTT. It codes for CASSLLGSRTDTQYF. The rearrangement joins TRBV7-3 to TRBJ2-3; no clear D gene. Germline loops: CDR1 SGHTA, CDR2 FQGTGA. The CDR3 runs to 15 residues. V lost 2 bases and J lost 1, with 10 bases in between. The variable domain in full, with the rest retrieved from reference TRBV7-3 and TRBJ2-3, is GAGVSQTPSNKVTEKGKYVELRCDPISGHTALYWYRQSLGQGPEFLIYFQGTGAADDSGLPNDRFFAVRPEGSVSTLKIQRTERGDSAVYLCASSLLGSRTDTQYFGPGTRLTVL.

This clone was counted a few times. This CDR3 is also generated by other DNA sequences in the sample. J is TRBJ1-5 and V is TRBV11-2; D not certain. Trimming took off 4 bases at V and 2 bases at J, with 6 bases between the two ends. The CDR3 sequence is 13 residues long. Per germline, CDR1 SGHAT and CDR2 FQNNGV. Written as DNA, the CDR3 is TGTGCCAGCAGCTCAGGCGGCAATCAGCCCCAGCATTTT. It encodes CASSSGGNQPQHF.

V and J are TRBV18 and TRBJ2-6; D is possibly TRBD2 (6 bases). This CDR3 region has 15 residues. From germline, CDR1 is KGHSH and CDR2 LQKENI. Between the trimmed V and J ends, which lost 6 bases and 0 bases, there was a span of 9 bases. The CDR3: CASSGGLSGANVLTF. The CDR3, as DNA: TGTGCCAGCTCCGGAGGGCTCTCTGGGGCCAACGTCCTGACTTTC. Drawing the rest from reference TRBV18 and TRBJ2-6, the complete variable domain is NAGVMQNPRHLVRRRGQEARLRCSPMKGHSHVYWYRQLPEEGLKFMVYLQKENIIDESGMPKERFSAEFPKEGPSILRIQQVVRGDSAAYFCASSGGLSGANVLTFGAGSRLTVL.

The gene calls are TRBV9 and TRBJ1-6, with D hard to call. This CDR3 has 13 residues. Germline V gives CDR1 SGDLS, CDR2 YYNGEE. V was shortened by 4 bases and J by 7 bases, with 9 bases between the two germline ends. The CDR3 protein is CASSPSGNSPLHF. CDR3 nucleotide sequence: TGTGCCAGCAGCCCTAGCGGAAATTCACCCCTCCACTTT.

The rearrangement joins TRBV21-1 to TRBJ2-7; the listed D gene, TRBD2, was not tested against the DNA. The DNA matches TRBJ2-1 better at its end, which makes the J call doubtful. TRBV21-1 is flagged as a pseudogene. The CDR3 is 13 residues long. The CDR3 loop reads CASSIPGEPEQFF. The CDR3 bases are TGTGCCAGCAGTATTCCGGGGGAGCCGGAGCAGTTCTTC.

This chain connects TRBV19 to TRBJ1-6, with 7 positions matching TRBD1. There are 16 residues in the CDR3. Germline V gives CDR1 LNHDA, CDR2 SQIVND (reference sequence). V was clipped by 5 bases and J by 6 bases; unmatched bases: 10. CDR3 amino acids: CASSVGQIVPNSPLHF. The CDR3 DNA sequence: TGTGCCAGTAGTGTGGGACAGATCGTGCCTAATTCACCCCTCCACTTT.

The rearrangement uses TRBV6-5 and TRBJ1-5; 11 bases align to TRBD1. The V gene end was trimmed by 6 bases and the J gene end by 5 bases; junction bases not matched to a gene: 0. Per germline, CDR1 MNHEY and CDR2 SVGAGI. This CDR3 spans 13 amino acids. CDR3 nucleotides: TGTGCCAGCAGGGGACAGGGGGATCAGCCCCAGCATTTT. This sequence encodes CASRGQGDQPQHF.

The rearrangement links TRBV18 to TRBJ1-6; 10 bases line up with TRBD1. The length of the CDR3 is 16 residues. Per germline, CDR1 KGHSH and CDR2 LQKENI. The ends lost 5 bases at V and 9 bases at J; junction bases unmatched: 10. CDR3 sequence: CASSTGTGASGSPLHF. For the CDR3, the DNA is TGTGCCAGCTCAACCGGGACAGGGGCGTCAGGTTCACCCCTCCACTTT. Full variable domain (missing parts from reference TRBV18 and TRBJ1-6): NAGVMQNPRHLVRRRGQEARLRCSPMKGHSHVYWYRQLPEEGLKFMVYLQKENIIDESGMPKERFSAEFPKEGPSILRIQQVVRGDSAAYFCASSTGTGASGSPLHFGNGTRLTVT.

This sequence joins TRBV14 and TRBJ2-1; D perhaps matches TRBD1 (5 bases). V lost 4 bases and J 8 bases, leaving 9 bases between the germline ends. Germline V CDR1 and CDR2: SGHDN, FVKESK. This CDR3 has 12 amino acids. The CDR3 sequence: CASSRVGDEQFF. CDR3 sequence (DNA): TGTGCCAGCAGCCGAGTAGGGGATGAGCAGTTCTTC.

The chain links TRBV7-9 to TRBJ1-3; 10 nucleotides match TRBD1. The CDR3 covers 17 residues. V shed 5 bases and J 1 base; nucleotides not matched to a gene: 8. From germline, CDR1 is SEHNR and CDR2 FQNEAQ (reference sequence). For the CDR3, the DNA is TGTGCCAGCAGCCTATCCGGGACAGGGGCTTCTGGAAACACCATATATTTT. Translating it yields CASSLSGTGASGNTIYF.

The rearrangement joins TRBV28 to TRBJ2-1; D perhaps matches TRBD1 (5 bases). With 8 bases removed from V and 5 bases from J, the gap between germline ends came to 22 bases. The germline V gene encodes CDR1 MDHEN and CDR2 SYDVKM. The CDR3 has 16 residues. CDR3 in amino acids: CASGAPLFFSDNEQFF. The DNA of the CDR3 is TGTGCCAGCGGGGCCCCCTTGTTTTTCTCAGACAATGAGCAGTTCTTC.

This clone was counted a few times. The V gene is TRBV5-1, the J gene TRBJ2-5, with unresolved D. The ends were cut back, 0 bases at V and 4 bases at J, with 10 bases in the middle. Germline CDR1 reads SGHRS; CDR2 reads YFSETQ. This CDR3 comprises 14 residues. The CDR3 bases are TGCGCCAGCAGCTTGGTGGTGGAGTCAGAGACCCAGTACTTC. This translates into CASSLVVESETQYF.

The CDR3 region has the DNA TGTGCCAGCAGCCAAATCGGGACAGGGGGCTATGGCTACACCTTC. As protein: CASSQIGTGGYGYTF. J is TRBJ1-2 and V is TRBV16; TRBD1 matches at 11 bases. In germline, CDR1 is KGHSY, CDR2 FQNENV. The CDR3 extends over 15 amino acids. With V trimmed by 2 bases and J by 4 bases, 3 bases remained unmatched.

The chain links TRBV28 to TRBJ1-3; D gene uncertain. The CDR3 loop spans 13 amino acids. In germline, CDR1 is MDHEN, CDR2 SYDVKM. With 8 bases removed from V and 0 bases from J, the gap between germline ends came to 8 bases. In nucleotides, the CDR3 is TGTGCCAGCCGGCGCGGCTCTGGAAACACCATATATTTT. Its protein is CASRRGSGNTIYF.